This TCR beta chain emerged from a study of OX40 agonist ivuxolimab in advanced cancers. Notes on the study in general: CD4+ and CD8+ T cells in blood underwent clonal expansion by week 6 at 0.1 to 3.0 mg/kg.

V lost 0 bases, J lost 2 bases, and 15 bases lay in between. The germline CDR1 and CDR2 sequences are SGHRS and YFSETQ. The CDR3 contains 16 residues. The table came from immunoSEQ multiplex PCR; TCRdb's copy has only in-frame clones and leaves some out. Of about 52,000 clones detected, 80% to 95% appear once; the ten largest clones hold about 25%. A remark on this clone: The antigen is not known.

The rearrangement links TRBV5-1 to TRBJ2-7; unclear D gene. Sample: CD4+ or CD8+ T cells sorted from blood, taken in a trial of the OX40 agonist ivuxolimab. This clonotype was obtained from an adult with an advanced solid tumor such as melanoma, head and neck, liver or kidney cancer. This CDR3 is CASSLAETGATYEQYF. CDR3 DNA sequence: TGCGCCAGCAGCTTGGCTGAGACTGGCGCTACCTACGAGCAGTACTTC.